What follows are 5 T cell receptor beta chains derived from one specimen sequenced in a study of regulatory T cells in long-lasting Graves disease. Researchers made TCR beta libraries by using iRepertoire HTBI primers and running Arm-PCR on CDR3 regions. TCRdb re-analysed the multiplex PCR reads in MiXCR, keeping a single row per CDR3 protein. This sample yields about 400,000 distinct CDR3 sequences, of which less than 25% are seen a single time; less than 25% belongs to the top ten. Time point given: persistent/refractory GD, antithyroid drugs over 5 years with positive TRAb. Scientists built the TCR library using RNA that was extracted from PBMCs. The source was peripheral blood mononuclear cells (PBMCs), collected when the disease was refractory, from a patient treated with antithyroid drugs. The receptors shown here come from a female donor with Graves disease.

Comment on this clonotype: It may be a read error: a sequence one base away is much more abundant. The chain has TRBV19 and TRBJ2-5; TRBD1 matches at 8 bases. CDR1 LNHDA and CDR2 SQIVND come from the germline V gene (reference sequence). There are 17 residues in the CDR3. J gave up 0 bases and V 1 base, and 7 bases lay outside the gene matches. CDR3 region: CASSIAPGQAYQETQYF. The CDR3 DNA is TGTGCCAGTAGTATAGCACCGGGACAGGCCTACCAAGAGACCCAGTACTTC.

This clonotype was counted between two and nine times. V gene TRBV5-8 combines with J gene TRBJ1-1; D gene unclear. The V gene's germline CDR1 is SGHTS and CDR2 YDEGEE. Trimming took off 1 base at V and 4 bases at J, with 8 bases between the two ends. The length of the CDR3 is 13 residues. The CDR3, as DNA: TGTGCCAGCAGCTTGAAATTCCCCACTGAAGCTTTCTTT. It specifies CASSLKFPTEAFF. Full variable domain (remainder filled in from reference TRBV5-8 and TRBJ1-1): EAGVTQSPTHLIKTRGQQATLRCSPISGHTSVYWYQQALGLGLQFLLWYDEGEERNRGNFPPRFSGRQFPNYSSELNVNALELEDSALYLCASSLKFPTEAFFGQGTRLTVV.

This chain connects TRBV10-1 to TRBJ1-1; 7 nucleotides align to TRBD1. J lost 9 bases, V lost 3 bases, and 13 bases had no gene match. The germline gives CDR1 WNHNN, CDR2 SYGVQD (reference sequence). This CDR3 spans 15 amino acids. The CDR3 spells CASSEGGFPFVKAFF. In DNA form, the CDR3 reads TGCGCCAGCAGTGAAGGGGGCTTCCCCTTCGTTAAAGCTTTCTTT.

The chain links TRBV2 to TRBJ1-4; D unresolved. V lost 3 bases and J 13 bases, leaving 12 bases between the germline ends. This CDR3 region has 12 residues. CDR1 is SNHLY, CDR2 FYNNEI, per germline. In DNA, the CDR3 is TGTGCCAGCAGTGACCCCACCTCGGGACTGTTTTTT. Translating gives CASSDPTSGLFF.

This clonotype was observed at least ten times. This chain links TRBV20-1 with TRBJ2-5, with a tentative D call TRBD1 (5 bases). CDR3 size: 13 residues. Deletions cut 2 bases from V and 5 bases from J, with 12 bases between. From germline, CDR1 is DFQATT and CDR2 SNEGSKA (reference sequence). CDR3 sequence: CSARKGVLETQYF. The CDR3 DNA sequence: TGCAGTGCTAGAAAAGGGGTTTTGGAGACCCAGTACTTC.